This TCR beta chain came from a study of T cells in Graves' hyperthyroidism and ophthalmopathy. Study information: Peripheral blood was collected at initial diagnosis, before any treatment.

Based on clinical symptoms, serum thyroxine and TRAb, thyroid ultrasound and orbital computed tomography, diagnoses were reached. Amplification targeted TCR beta CDR3 regions from RNA transcripts. First-round RT-PCR of the TCR CDR3 relied on the HTBI primer set. Each CDR3 protein gets one entry after TCRdb re-called the multiplex PCR reads with MiXCR. The table has about 640,000 distinct CDR3 sequences, more than 14% seen once. Overall study results and limits: Clonotypes that were expanded in thyroid above 0.001 mostly appeared in blood too.

CDR3 length equals 15 residues. CDR1 is LNHDA and CDR2 is SQIVND in the germline V gene (reference sequence). V shed 5 bases and J shed 8 bases, with 21 bases lying between them. A remark on this clonotype: Its target is not known.

Sequenced material: blood. The sequence came from a woman aged 50 to 60 with Graves' ophthalmopathy. The chain links TRBV19 to TRBJ1-2; maybe TRBD1 (5 bases). The CDR3 sequence is CASSSNNRGYLGYTF. DNA of the CDR3: TGTGCCAGTAGTTCCAACAATCGGGGCTACCTCGGCTACACCTTC.